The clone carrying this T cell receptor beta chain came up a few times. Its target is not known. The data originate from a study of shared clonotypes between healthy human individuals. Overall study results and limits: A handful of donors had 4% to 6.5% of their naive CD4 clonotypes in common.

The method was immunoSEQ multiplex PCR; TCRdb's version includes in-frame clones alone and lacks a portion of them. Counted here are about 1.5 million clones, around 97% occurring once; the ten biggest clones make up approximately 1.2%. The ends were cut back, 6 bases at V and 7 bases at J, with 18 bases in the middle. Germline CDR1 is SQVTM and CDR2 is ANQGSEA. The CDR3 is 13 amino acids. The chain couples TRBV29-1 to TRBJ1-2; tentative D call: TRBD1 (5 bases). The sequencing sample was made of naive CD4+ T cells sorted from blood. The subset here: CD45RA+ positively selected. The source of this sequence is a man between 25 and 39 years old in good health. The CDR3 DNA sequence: TGCAGCGTCGGGGCGGGAGGGGCGCTTGGCTACACCTTC. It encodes CSVGAGGALGYTF.